These T cell receptor beta chains were read from a single sample in a study of blood T cell repertoires in COVID-19. Data came from immunoSEQ multiplex PCR; TCRdb stores just in-frame clones and leaves some out. The data show roughly 250,000 clones, about 87% seen once. The material sequenced was peripheral blood. The receptors shown here come from a man aged 60 to 75 who had recovered from COVID-19. Each CDR3 is given with its conserved first and last residue. D genes are given only for firm matches. Expanded clones get a size class; other rows say once, few or many, or leave the size out.

CDR3: CASSRNAGGQGVVTNEKLFF
DNA: TGTGCCAGCAGTCGAAACGCCGGGGGACAGGGAGTAGTAACTAATGAAAAACTGTTTTTT
D: TRBD1
size: .
V: TRBV27
J: TRBJ1-4

CDR3: CASSGDSRTQYF
DNA: TGTGCCAGCAGCGGGGACTCGCGTACGCAGTATTTT
D: .
size: .
V: TRBV2
J: TRBJ2-3

CDR3: CASSLMAGSSYNEQFF
DNA: TGTGCCAGCAGCTTAATGGCGGGGAGCTCCTACAATGAGCAGTTCTTC
D: .
size: .
V: TRBV7-3
J: TRBJ2-1

CDR3: CASSQNTGANYGYTF
DNA: TGTGCCAGCAGCCAAAACACAGGAGCTAACTATGGCTACACCTTC
D: .
size: .
V: TRBV7-2
J: TRBJ1-2

CDR3: CATSDSRDSRKETQYF
DNA: TGTGCCACCAGTGATTCGAGGGATTCGAGGAAAGAGACCCAGTACTTC
D: .
size: .
V: TRBV24-1
J: TRBJ2-5

CDR3: CASSLGSGGGDEQFF
DNA: TGTGCCAGCAGCTTAGGTAGCGGGGGAGGCGATGAGCAGTTCTTC
D: TRBD2
size: .
V: TRBV11-2
J: TRBJ2-1

CDR3: CASSPGSGGGETQYF
DNA: TGTGCCAGCAGCCCAGGGAGCGGGGGGGGAGAGACCCAGTACTTC
D: TRBD2
size: once
V: TRBV9
J: TRBJ2-5

CDR3: CASSRGGGGASPYEQYF
DNA: TGTGCCAGCAGCCGCGGCGGCGGGGGGGCCTCACCCTACGAGCAGTACTTC
D: TRBD2
size: .
V: TRBV7-2
J: TRBJ2-7

CDR3: CASSLEGTRAHNEQFF
DNA: TGTGCCAGCAGCTTAGAAGGGACTCGTGCCCACAATGAGCAGTTCTTC
D: .
size: .
V: TRBV11-3
J: TRBJ2-1

CDR3: CAWSVGTGASTDTQYF
DNA: TGTGCCTGGAGTGTAGGGACAGGGGCTAGCACAGATACGCAGTATTTT
D: TRBD1
size: .
V: TRBV30
J: TRBJ2-3

CDR3: CASRKAGREDHSPLHF
DNA: TGCGCCAGCAGGAAAGCCGGGAGAGAGGACCACTCACCCCTCCACTTT
D: .
size: .
V: TRBV5-1
J: TRBJ1-6

CDR3: CASSQLKTGNYGYTF
DNA: TGTGCCAGCAGCCAACTAAAGACAGGCAACTATGGCTACACCTTC
D: .
size: .
V: TRBV3-1/TRBV3-2
J: TRBJ1-2

CDR3: CATGQGSYEQYF
DNA: TGTGCCACGGGACAGGGGTCCTACGAGCAGTACTTC
D: TRBD1
size: .
V: TRBV24-1
J: TRBJ2-7

CDR3: CASSLGQSYNEQFF
DNA: TGCGCCAGCAGCTTAGGACAGAGCTACAATGAGCAGTTCTTC
D: .
size: .
V: TRBV5-1
J: TRBJ2-1

CDR3: CSVVPGAGEKLFF
DNA: TGCAGCGTTGTTCCAGGGGCGGGTGAAAAACTGTTTTTT
D: .
size: .
V: TRBV29-1
J: TRBJ1-4

CDR3: CASSLELRTGGYEQYF
DNA: TGCGCCAGCAGCTTGGAGTTACGGACAGGGGGCTACGAGCAGTACTTC
D: TRBD1
size: .
V: TRBV5-1
J: TRBJ2-7

CDR3: CASRDQGWEAPLHF
DNA: TGTGCCAGCAGGGATCAGGGGTGGGAAGCACCCCTCCACTTT
D: .
size: .
V: TRBV14
J: TRBJ1-6

CDR3: CAWSITGFYEQYF
DNA: TGTGCCTGGAGTATCACAGGGTTCTACGAGCAGTACTTC
D: .
size: .
V: TRBV30
J: TRBJ2-7

CDR3: CASSVAGSGQPQHF
DNA: TGTGCCAGCAGCGTAGCAGGGTCAGGCCAGCCCCAGCATTTT
D: .
size: .
V: TRBV9
J: TRBJ1-5

CDR3: CASGKGQHEQYF
DNA: TGTGCTAGTGGAAAGGGACAACACGAGCAGTACTTC
D: .
size: once
V: TRBV12-5
J: TRBJ2-7

CDR3: CASSGLGGYQTQYF
DNA: TGTGCCAGCAGCGGACTGGGGGGGTACCAGACCCAGTACTTC
D: TRBD2
size: .
V: TRBV9
J: TRBJ2-5

CDR3: CASTLGQANTEAFF
DNA: TGTGCCAGCACTTTGGGACAGGCGAACACTGAAGCTTTCTTT
D: TRBD1
size: .
V: TRBV7-9
J: TRBJ1-1

CDR3: CASSLQGASDTQYF
DNA: TGTGCCAGCAGCTTGCAGGGGGCTTCAGATACGCAGTATTTT
D: TRBD1
size: few
V: TRBV7-2
J: TRBJ2-3

CDR3: CASSGGQVAGYEQYF
DNA: TGTGCCAGCAGTGGGGGACAGGTTGCCGGTTACGAGCAGTACTTC
D: TRBD1
size: once
V: TRBV27
J: TRBJ2-7

CDR3: CASSPIQYDSLF
DNA: TGTGCCAGCTCACCAATTCAGTATGATTCGCTCTTT
D: .
size: .
V: TRBV18
J: TRBJ1-1

CDR3: CASSIGQGRTGELFF
DNA: TGTGCCAGTAGTATCGGGCAGGGTCGGACCGGGGAGCTGTTTTTT
D: .
size: once
V: TRBV19
J: TRBJ2-2

CDR3: CASSQDLLGTGGYEQYF
DNA: TGTGCCAGCAGCCAAGATCTCCTTGGGACAGGAGGCTACGAGCAGTACTTC
D: TRBD1
size: .
V: TRBV4-2
J: TRBJ2-7

CDR3: CASSLTGTMGHEQYF
DNA: TGTGCCAGCAGCCTCACCGGGACAATGGGGCACGAGCAGTACTTC
D: .
size: once
V: TRBV7-9
J: TRBJ2-7

CDR3: CASSIGTGLEQYF
DNA: TGTGCCAGTAGTATCGGGACAGGGCTCGAGCAGTACTTC
D: TRBD1
size: few
V: TRBV19
J: TRBJ2-7

CDR3: CASSRPGTGFDGYTF
DNA: TGTGCCAGCAGTCGTCCCGGGACAGGGTTCGATGGCTACACCTTC
D: TRBD1
size: .
V: TRBV27
J: TRBJ1-2

CDR3: CASSLALTSQPQHF
DNA: TGTGCCAGCAGCTTAGCGCTAACGAGTCAGCCCCAGCATTTT
D: .
size: few
V: TRBV7-2
J: TRBJ1-5

CDR3: CASSQSGRGRLETQYF
DNA: TGCGCCAGCAGTCAATCCGGCAGGGGGCGCTTAGAGACCCAGTACTTC
D: TRBD1
size: .
V: TRBV23-1
J: TRBJ2-5

CDR3: CASSRDSTYGYTF
DNA: TGTGCCAGCAGCCGGGATTCCACGTATGGCTACACCTTC
D: .
size: once
V: TRBV2
J: TRBJ1-2

CDR3: CASSLAGLGEQYF
DNA: TGCGCCAGCAGCTTAGCGGGCCTCGGCGAGCAGTACTTC
D: .
size: .
V: TRBV5-1
J: TRBJ2-7

CDR3: CSASGLSAESYNEQFF
DNA: TGCAGTGCCAGTGGACTATCCGCGGAGTCCTACAATGAGCAGTTCTTC
D: .
size: .
V: TRBV20-1
J: TRBJ2-1

CDR3: CASNEQGFRAVDTQYF
DNA: TGTGCCAGCAACGAACAGGGTTTTAGGGCGGTAGATACGCAGTATTTT
D: .
size: .
V: TRBV7-9
J: TRBJ2-3

CDR3: CASSTRLASQYF
DNA: TGTGCCAGTAGTACCAGACTAGCGTCGCAGTATTTT
D: TRBD2
size: .
V: TRBV19
J: TRBJ2-3

CDR3: CASSLAPDRPRTGELFF
DNA: TGTGCCAGCAGCTTAGCTCCGGACAGGCCGAGAACCGGGGAGCTGTTTTTT
D: TRBD1
size: .
V: TRBV11-3
J: TRBJ2-2

CDR3: CASSDPGLAGQGDEQFF
DNA: TGTGCCAGCAGTGACCCGGGACTAGCGGGGCAAGGCGATGAGCAGTTCTTC
D: TRBD2
size: few
V: TRBV6-4
J: TRBJ2-1

CDR3: CASTTERRPQHF
DNA: TGTGCCAGTACGACAGAACGACGGCCCCAGCATTTT
D: .
size: .
V: TRBV19
J: TRBJ1-5

CDR3: CASSGDRGETQYF
DNA: TGTGCCAGCAGCGGGGACAGGGGAGAGACCCAGTACTTC
D: TRBD1
size: .
V: TRBV9
J: TRBJ2-5

CDR3: CASKIRDRDFLLNTEAFF
DNA: TGTGCCAGCAAGATCCGGGACAGGGATTTCCTTTTGAACACTGAAGCTTTCTTT
D: .
size: .
V: TRBV21-1
J: TRBJ1-1

CDR3: CATSREAPGYEQYF
DNA: TGTGCCACCAGCAGAGAGGCCCCGGGCTACGAGCAGTACTTC
D: .
size: .
V: TRBV15
J: TRBJ2-7

CDR3: CASSYSGRGLHF
DNA: TGTGCCAGCAGTTACTCGGGCAGGGGGCTTCATTTT
D: TRBD1
size: few
V: TRBV6-5
J: TRBJ1-5

CDR3: CASSVNSAGGPGNEQFF
DNA: TGTGCCAGCAGCGTTAACTCCGCGGGGGGGCCGGGCAATGAGCAGTTCTTC
D: TRBD2
size: .
V: TRBV9
J: TRBJ2-1

CDR3: CASSYGGGAREQFF
DNA: TGTGCCAGCAGTTACGGCGGGGGGGCCCGAGAGCAGTTCTTC
D: TRBD2
size: .
V: TRBV6-5
J: TRBJ2-1

CDR3: CSVDGTGRSGGYTF
DNA: TGCAGCGTTGATGGGACAGGGAGGAGTGGTGGCTACACCTTC
D: TRBD1
size: .
V: TRBV29-1
J: TRBJ1-2

CDR3: CASSLTRDTQYF
DNA: TGTGCCAGCAGCCTCACTAGAGATACGCAGTATTTT
D: .
size: .
V: TRBV6-2/TRBV6-3
J: TRBJ2-3

CDR3: CASSLLRNTGELFF
DNA: TGTGCCAGCAGCTTGCTCCGGAACACCGGGGAGCTGTTTTTT
D: .
size: .
V: TRBV5-4
J: TRBJ2-2

CDR3: CASSLRSASTDTQYF
DNA: TGTGCCAGCAGCTTAAGGAGCGCCAGCACAGATACGCAGTATTTT
D: .
size: .
V: TRBV11-2
J: TRBJ2-3

CDR3: CASSLGTGGDTQYF
DNA: TGTGCTAGCAGCCTCGGGACAGGGGGAGATACGCAGTATTTT
D: TRBD1
size: .
V: TRBV7-7
J: TRBJ2-3

CDR3: CASSPGTENSPLHF
DNA: TGTGCCAGCTCACCAGGGACAGAGAATTCACCCCTCCACTTT
D: TRBD1
size: .
V: TRBV18
J: TRBJ1-6